Following are 18 T cell receptor beta chains from one sample sequenced in a study of blood T cell repertoires in COVID-19. Sequenced by immunoSEQ multiplex PCR; TCRdb stores in-frame clones only, minus some. The sample holds 60,000 to 65,000 clones, roughly 82% seen once. The sample was peripheral blood. The receptors were sampled from a human donor in a cohort sampled during active COVID-19.

This clone showed up just a few times. The chain uses TRBV3-1 (or the pseudogene TRBV3-2) and TRBJ1-6, with D tentatively TRBD1 (5 bases). From germline, CDR1 is LGHDT and CDR2 YNNKEL (reference sequence). The CDR3 sequence is 15 residues long. Trimming shortened V by 5 bases and J by 7 bases, and 15 bases separated the two germline ends. CDR3 in DNA: TGTGCCAGCAGCAGTACAAAGGGGCAAAATTCACCCCTCCACTTT. It yields the protein CASSSTKGQNSPLHF.

The V call is TRBV6-5, the J call TRBJ2-1, with TRBD2 matching over 8 bases. Per the germline V gene, CDR1 is MNHEY and CDR2 is SVGAGI. Trimming took 7 bases from V and 6 from J; bases not matched to a gene: 11. The CDR3 covers 15 residues. CDR3 loop: CASKAERGQVNEQFF. The CDR3, as DNA: TGTGCCAGCAAGGCCGAGCGGGGGCAGGTCAATGAGCAGTTCTTC.

The chain carries TRBV6-6 and TRBJ2-7; possible D gene TRBD1, 6 bases. The germline gives CDR1 MNHNY, CDR2 SVGAGI (reference sequence). The CDR3 has 14 amino acids. V lost 6 bases and J 3 bases, leaving 15 bases between the germline ends. CDR3 in amino acids: CASRSRDTHYEQYF. The CDR3 region has the DNA TGTGCCAGCAGAAGCCGGGACACCCACTACGAGCAGTACTTC.

V usage is TRBV28 and J usage is TRBJ2-1, with 10 bases lining up with TRBD1. V lost 4 bases and J lost 5; bases outside the gene matches: 8. The CDR3 has 16 amino acids. Germline CDR1 is MDHEN and CDR2 is SYDVKM. CDR3 sequence (DNA): TGTGCCAGCAGTTCGGTATGGACAGGGGGTCACAATGAGCAGTTCTTC. Its translation: CASSSVWTGGHNEQFF.

V is TRBV30 and J is TRBJ1-4; D unresolved. This CDR3 is 11 amino acids long. V lost 3 bases, J lost 4 bases, and 3 bases lay in between. Germline V gene lookup returns CDR1 GTSNPN and CDR2 SVGIG (reference sequence). CDR3 DNA sequence: TGTGCCTGGAGCTGTAATGAAAAACTGTTTTTT. Its translation is CAWSCNEKLFF.

V gene TRBV10-2 combines with J gene TRBJ1-1; TRBD1 aligns across 10 bases. The germline gives CDR1 WSHSY, CDR2 SAAADI. This CDR3 has 15 residues. With V trimmed by 4 bases and J by 3 bases, 5 bases remained unmatched. CDR3 amino acids: CASSGQDRGDTEAFF. The CDR3 DNA sequence: TGCGCCAGCAGTGGGCAGGACAGGGGGGACACTGAAGCTTTCTTT.

About this clone: Other DNA sequences in the same sample also yield this CDR3. The rearrangement links TRBV5-1 to TRBJ2-1; D is possibly TRBD2 (5 bases). V was trimmed by 2 bases and J by 3 bases, leaving 6 bases between them. The length of the CDR3 is 13 residues. Germline-derived CDR1 and CDR2 are SGHRS and YFSETQ. CDR3 residues: CASSLGLYNEQFF. Here the CDR3 DNA reads TGCGCCAGCAGCTTAGGACTCTACAATGAGCAGTTCTTC. The variable domain in full, with the rest retrieved from reference TRBV5-1 and TRBJ2-1, is KAGVTQTPRYLIKTRGQQVTLSCSPISGHRSVSWYQQTPGQGLQFLFEYFSETQRNKGNFPGRFSGRQFSNSRSEMNVSTLELGDSALYLCASSLGLYNEQFFGPGTRLTVL.

Only a few counts were recorded for this clone. V is TRBV30 and J is TRBJ1-4; 9 bases are a match to TRBD1. Germline V gene lookup returns CDR1 GTSNPN and CDR2 SVGIG (reference sequence). J was trimmed by 8 bases and V by 7 bases; bases with no gene match: 11. The CDR3 length is 14 residues. CDR3 in DNA: TGTGCCTACACAAACGACAGGGGGGGAGAAAAACTGTTTTTT. It translates to CAYTNDRGGEKLFF.

The rearrangement links TRBV6-5 to TRBJ2-2, with 7 bases matching TRBD1. CDR1 and CDR2 (germline): MNHEY, SVGAGI. Germline trimming cut 6 bases from V and 3 bases from J; bases unmatched to any gene: 7. CDR3 size: 15 residues. The CDR3 is CASRGPGTDTGELFF. The CDR3 DNA follows: TGTGCCAGCAGGGGACCCGGGACAGACACCGGGGAGCTGTTTTTT.

The J gene is TRBJ2-5, the V gene TRBV29-1; D ambiguous. From germline, CDR1 is SQVTM and CDR2 ANQGSEA. Trimming pared 6 bases from V and 5 bases from J, leaving 7 bases between. The CDR3 has 10 amino acids. CDR3 bases: TGCAGCGTCGTACGGGAGACCCAGTACTTC. Its translation: CSVVRETQYF.

The rearrangement uses TRBV30 and TRBJ1-5, with 8 bases identical to TRBD1. Germline values: CDR1 GTSNPN, CDR2 SVGIG (reference sequence). This CDR3 is built from 16 residues. Losses at the gene ends were 0 bases for V and 6 bases for J; bases not matched to a gene: 10. CDR3 in DNA: TGTGCCTGGAGTGTACCCTCCAGGGGGCCCCCTCAGCCCCAGCATTTT. Translated: CAWSVPSRGPPQPQHF.

The sample holds one count of this clone. V is TRBV29-1 and J is TRBJ2-2; 7 bases are a match to TRBD2. Germline assignment: CDR1 SQVTM and CDR2 ANQGSEA. Losses at the gene ends were 6 bases for V and 5 bases for J; bases not matched to a gene: 9. The CDR3 runs to 14 residues. CDR3 DNA sequence: TGCAGCGTGCGGTCGGGGGGTCGGACCGGGGAGCTGTTTTTT. Amino acids: CSVRSGGRTGELFF.

The V call is TRBV7-8, the J call TRBJ1-6, with D perhaps matching TRBD1 (5 bases). Germline V gives CDR1 SGHVS, CDR2 FQNEAQ. The CDR3 is 13 residues long. The ends were cut back, 6 bases at V and 10 bases at J, with 13 bases in the middle. The CDR3: CASSSGTVSPLHF. CDR3 bases: TGTGCCAGCAGTTCTGGGACTGTCTCACCCCTCCACTTT.

The chain is built from TRBV6-5 and TRBJ2-5; 8 bases map to TRBD1. Germline loops: CDR1 MNHEY, CDR2 SVGAGI. The CDR3 consists of 13 residues. J gave up 7 bases and V 6 bases, and 7 bases lay outside the gene matches. The CDR3 region has the DNA TGTGCCAGCAGATCGACAGGGGAGGTGACCCAGTACTTC. Amino acids: CASRSTGEVTQYF.

CDR3 region: CAWSVIAGVQETQYF. The CDR3 nucleotides are TGTGCCTGGAGTGTAATAGCGGGGGTTCAAGAGACCCAGTACTTC. The chain is built from TRBV30 and TRBJ2-5; TRBD2 matches at 9 bases. Unmatched junction bases numbered 4, after V lost 0 bases and J lost 2 bases. The germline gives CDR1 GTSNPN, CDR2 SVGIG (reference sequence). The CDR3 spans 15 residues.

With regard to this clone: The same CDR3 also results from other DNA sequences found in this sample. This rearrangement joins TRBV6-5 to TRBJ1-1; 7 bases match TRBD1. The V gene's germline CDR1 is MNHEY and CDR2 SVGAGI. J was trimmed by 0 bases and V by 4 bases; bases with no gene match: 2. This CDR3 spans 14 amino acids. The CDR3 spells CASSLDRVNTEAFF. In nucleotides, the CDR3 is TGTGCCAGCAGTTTAGACAGGGTGAACACTGAAGCTTTCTTT.

The V and J genes are TRBV3-1 (or the pseudogene TRBV3-2) and TRBJ2-7; D call uncertain. Trimming stripped 2 bases from V and 4 bases from J, with 6 bases between. Germline V lookup: CDR1 LGHDT, CDR2 YNNKEL (reference sequence). This CDR3 has 12 residues. The chain's CDR3 is CASSQNIYEQYF. CDR3 sequence (DNA): TGTGCCAGCAGCCAAAATATTTACGAGCAGTACTTC.

This clone was observed a few times. The chain couples TRBV7-2 to TRBJ2-5, with TRBD1 matching over 10 bases. Germline trimming cut 1 base from V and 5 bases from J; bases unmatched to any gene: 7. CDR3 length: 16 amino acids. Germline V CDR1 and CDR2: SGHTA, FQGNSA. CDR3 bases: TGTGCCAGCAGCTTAGTTGTCGGGACAGGGGATGAGACCCAGTACTTC. This sequence encodes CASSLVVGTGDETQYF.